This passage covers 20 T cell receptor beta chains from one sample sequenced in a study of blood T cell repertoires in COVID-19. TCRdb's table, derived via immunoSEQ multiplex PCR, lists solely in-frame clones and lacks some. The sample consists of more than 150,000 clones, approximately 84% of them appearing once. The sequenced sample consisted of peripheral blood. These TCRs come from a woman of 80 years or more with acute or convalescent COVID-19.

This clone appeared once. The CDR3 protein is CASSEALRRGRNEKLFF. CDR3 coding DNA: TGTGCCAGCAGTGAAGCGCTTCGGAGGGGGCGGAATGAAAAACTGTTTTTT. V usage is TRBV2 and J usage is TRBJ1-4, with TRBD1 matching 7 bases. Germline V gives CDR1 SNHLY, CDR2 FYNNEI. The CDR3 spans 17 residues. The V gene end was trimmed by 0 bases and the J gene end by 5 bases; junction bases not matched to a gene: 9.

This CDR3 reads CASSLWASGEDTQYF. CDR3 DNA sequence: TGTGCCAGCAGCTTATGGGCGTCAGGGGAAGATACGCAGTATTTT. The chain employs TRBV7-9 and TRBJ2-3, with D maybe TRBD1 (6 bases). Trimming left V 2 bases short and J 5 bases short, with 14 bases between. CDR1 is SEHNR and CDR2 is FQNEAQ in the germline V gene (reference sequence). The CDR3 has 15 residues.

The CDR3 DNA follows: TGTGCCGGAGCATCCCGCCAGGGCAGCAATCAGCCCCAGCATTTT. Protein sequence: CAGASRQGSNQPQHF. The chain couples TRBV28 to TRBJ1-5; possibly TRBD1 for D (5 bases). V lost 11 bases to trimming and J lost 1 base, with 18 bases between them. This CDR3 contains 15 residues. Germline CDR1 MDHEN, CDR2 SYDVKM.

This chain links TRBV9 with TRBJ2-7, with D perhaps TRBD2 (6 bases). CDR3 length: 14 residues. CDR1 and CDR2 (germline): SGDLS, YYNGEE. V was shortened by 4 bases and J by 0 bases, with 11 bases between the two germline ends. The DNA of the CDR3 is TGTGCCAGCAGCCCAACGGGACTCTCCTACGAGCAGTACTTC. Amino acids: CASSPTGLSYEQYF.

The chain has TRBV9 and TRBJ2-1, with 10 bases fitting TRBD1. J was trimmed by 8 bases and V by 3 bases; bases with no gene match: 8. CDR1 SGDLS and CDR2 YYNGEE come from the germline V gene. CDR3 size: 15 residues. CDR3 sequence (DNA): TGTGCCAGCAGCGGACCCCGGGACAGGGGTGATGAGCAGTTCTTC. Encoded protein: CASSGPRDRGDEQFF.

This clone was counted a few times. CDR3 loop: CASSPKPASIQETQYF. The CDR3 DNA sequence: TGTGCCAGCAGCCCAAAACCTGCTAGTATCCAAGAGACCCAGTACTTC. V gene TRBV7-9 combines with J gene TRBJ2-5; no clear D gene. CDR1 and CDR2 (germline): SEHNR, FQNEAQ (reference sequence). The length of the CDR3 is 16 residues. Trimming took off 5 bases at V and 1 base at J, with 17 bases between the two ends.

This chain connects TRBV29-1 to TRBJ2-7, with D perhaps matching TRBD2 (6 bases). The CDR3 is 14 amino acids. Deletions cut 6 bases from V and 0 bases from J, with 15 bases between. Germline CDR1 is SQVTM and CDR2 is ANQGSEA. The CDR3 protein is CSVGDSLDSYEQYF. CDR3 nucleotides: TGCAGCGTCGGGGACTCTTTAGACTCCTACGAGCAGTACTTC.

The chain recombines TRBV7-2 with TRBJ1-5; unclear D gene. From germline, CDR1 is SGHTA and CDR2 FQGNSA. This CDR3 has 15 amino acids. Deletions cut 1 base from V and 0 bases from J, with 7 bases between. CDR3 region: CASSLVSDSNQPQHF. In DNA form, the CDR3 reads TGTGCCAGCAGCTTAGTTAGCGATAGCAATCAGCCCCAGCATTTT.

The CDR3 reads CASSLMVAGGPSEQFF. The CDR3 DNA is TGTGCCAGCAGCTTAATGGTAGCGGGGGGGCCTAGTGAGCAGTTCTTC. V usage is TRBV7-9 and J usage is TRBJ2-1; TRBD2 matches 11 bases. V dropped 2 bases and J dropped 9; count of bases not matched to a gene: 9. CDR3 size: 16 residues. The germline gives CDR1 SEHNR, CDR2 FQNEAQ (reference sequence).

There are a few counts of this clone. The genes are TRBV5-1 and TRBJ2-4, with D tentatively TRBD1 (7 bases). The CDR3 loop spans 16 amino acids. Looked up from germline, CDR1 is SGHRS and CDR2 is YFSETQ. Trimming shortened V by 0 bases and J by 0 bases, and 10 bases separated the two germline ends. The CDR3 loop reads CASSLGQGGAKNIQYF. The DNA for the CDR3 is TGCGCCAGCAGCTTGGGGCAGGGGGGAGCCAAAAACATTCAGTACTTC.

This sequence joins TRBV19 and TRBJ1-1; D might be TRBD1 (6 bases). The CDR3 extends over 16 amino acids. CDR1 is LNHDA, CDR2 SQIVND, per germline (reference sequence). V was clipped by 7 bases and J by 4 bases, with 22 bases between them. The CDR3 coding sequence is TGTGCCAGTAACAACCGGAACCGGGGGGCGGGCACTGAAGCTTTCTTT. This sequence encodes CASNNRNRGAGTEAFF.

The chain uses TRBV6-6 and TRBJ2-7; weak D call: TRBD1 (5 bases). V lost 2 bases and J lost 2, with 7 bases in between. The CDR3 has 13 residues. CDR1 is MNHNY and CDR2 is SVGAGI in the germline V gene (reference sequence). CDR3 bases: TGTGCCAGCAGTTACGGGGCCACCTACGAGCAGTACTTC. Translation gives CASSYGATYEQYF.

In DNA, the CDR3 is TGTGCCAGCCACATATCAGGGTCGAACACTGAAGCTTTCTTT. Its translation is CASHISGSNTEAFF. The gene calls are TRBV28 and TRBJ1-1, with D tentatively TRBD1 (5 bases). Looked up from germline, CDR1 is MDHEN and CDR2 is SYDVKM. This CDR3 is 14 amino acids long. The V end was cut by 8 bases, the J end by 1 base, with 14 bases between.

The chain links TRBV14 to TRBJ2-1; 7 bases are shared with TRBD2. Looked up from germline, CDR1 is SGHDN and CDR2 is FVKESK. This CDR3 region has 15 residues. V dropped 2 bases and J dropped 6; count of bases not matched to a gene: 7. Here the CDR3 DNA reads TGTGCCAGCAGCCAACTCCTTCTAGCGGTCAATGAGCAGTTCTTC. Protein: CASSQLLLAVNEQFF.

The V call is TRBV7-8, the J call TRBJ2-3; maybe TRBD2 (6 bases). The V end lost 5 bases, the J end lost 3 bases, and 24 bases lay between the germline ends. Germline V gene lookup returns CDR1 SGHVS and CDR2 FQNEAQ. CDR3 length: 18 residues. The DNA of the CDR3 is TGTGCCAGCAGCAGAAGGAACGGGGGACTTGCAAAGACAGATACGCAGTATTTT. Amino acids: CASSRRNGGLAKTDTQYF.

This clone was detected only once. The chain carries TRBV7-3 and TRBJ2-2; D remains unclear. The CDR3 covers 13 residues. Germline V gene lookup returns CDR1 SGHTA and CDR2 FQGTGA. V lost 4 bases to trimming and J lost 3 bases, with 6 bases between them. Here the CDR3 reads CASSSSYTGELFF. Here the CDR3 DNA reads TGTGCCAGCAGCTCCTCTTACACCGGGGAGCTGTTTTTT.

This clone is a singleton in its sample. The rearrangement links TRBV28 to TRBJ2-5, with 9 positions matching TRBD2. The V and J ends lost 5 bases and 6 bases, in that order; junction bases with no gene match: 10. Germline V gene sequence: CDR1 MDHEN, CDR2 SYDVKM. The CDR3 is made up of 15 amino acids. The CDR3 DNA reads TGTGCCAGCAGTCCCGATCTTAGCGGGAGAAAGACCCAGTACTTC. This encodes CASSPDLSGRKTQYF.

The chain combines TRBV6-5 with TRBJ2-5; TRBD2 aligns across 10 bases. The trim removed 5 bases at V and 3 bases at J, leaving 6 bases unmatched. Germline loops: CDR1 MNHEY, CDR2 SVGAGI. This CDR3 comprises 15 residues. This chain's CDR3 is CASSHLAGGKETQYF. CDR3 DNA sequence: TGTGCCAGCAGTCACTTAGCGGGGGGCAAAGAGACCCAGTACTTC.

This sequence joins TRBV28 and TRBJ1-1; 8 bases align to TRBD1. This CDR3 comprises 14 residues. Germline V gives CDR1 MDHEN, CDR2 SYDVKM. In DNA, the CDR3 is TGTTCTACCCACTCAGGGGGCTTGAACACTGAAGCTTTCTTT. Protein sequence: CSTHSGGLNTEAFF.

The chain employs TRBV28 and TRBJ2-1, with D hard to call. Trimming left V 3 bases short and J 2 bases short, with 8 bases between. Germline-derived CDR1 and CDR2 are MDHEN and SYDVKM. The length of the CDR3 is 14 residues. The CDR3 here is CASSLTWPYNEQFF. As DNA, the CDR3 is TGTGCCAGCAGTTTGACTTGGCCCTACAATGAGCAGTTCTTC. Full variable domain (remainder filled in from reference TRBV28 and TRBJ2-1): DVKVTQSSRYLVKRTGEKVFLECVQDMDHENMFWYRQDPGLGLRLIYFSYDVKMKEKGDIPEGYSVSREKKERFSLILESASTNQTSMYLCASSLTWPYNEQFFGPGTRLTVL.